This T cell receptor beta chain comes out of a study of cytomegalovirus exposure and HLA in healthy donors. Study-level findings and limits: Analysis was carried out at a later point, and it linked a missense DCLRE1C variant to TCR beta V- and J-gene trimming.

Notes on this clone: Its target is unknown.

This CDR3 spans 14 amino acids. Germline V gives CDR1 MGHDK, CDR2 SYGVNS. Trimming removed 2 bases from V and 7 bases from J, with 14 bases in between. Use of 60 Vbeta and 13 Jbeta primers characterized the PCR. TCRdb keeps only in-frame clones here, not all; method: immunoSEQ multiplex PCR. Of tens of thousands of clones detected, around 80% appear once; the ten largest clones hold 6% to 6.5%. Input material: PBMCs. The chain joins TRBV25-1 to TRBJ1-2; D gene uncertain. The receptor was derived from a middle-aged man in good health and CMV-seronegative. CDR3 DNA sequence: TGTGCCAGCAGTGAACCGGGAGTTGGGGTTGGCTACACCTTC. Its translation: CASSEPGVGVGYTF.